These 11 T cell receptor beta chains were sequenced from one sample in a study of shared clonotypes between healthy human individuals. Produced via immunoSEQ multiplex PCR; TCRdb's table is partial and in-frame only. The data show 400,000 to 500,000 clones, around 80% seen once. Sequenced: PBMCs. All receptors derive from a woman between 35 and 50 years old in good health. Some clones in this sample may be carry-over from other donors' samples.

The chain joins TRBV28 to TRBJ2-6; D not certain. V dropped 5 bases and J dropped 0 bases, with 11 bases sitting between them. The length of the CDR3 is 16 residues. Per the germline V gene, CDR1 is MDHEN and CDR2 is SYDVKM. DNA of the CDR3: TGTGCCAGCAGTCCCTTGAAAGACTCTGGGGCCAACGTCCTGACTTTC. Its protein product is CASSPLKDSGANVLTF. The full variable domain, with the rest looked up from reference TRBV28 and TRBJ2-6, is DVKVTQSSRYLVKRTGEKVFLECVQDMDHENMFWYRQDPGLGLRLIYFSYDVKMKEKGDIPEGYSVSREKKERFSLILESASTNQTSMYLCASSPLKDSGANVLTFGAGSRLTVL.

The genes are TRBV7-9 and TRBJ2-5, with D possibly being TRBD2 (5 bases). V dropped 4 bases and J dropped 2 bases, with 8 bases sitting between them. Germline V gene lookup returns CDR1 SEHNR and CDR2 FQNEAQ (reference sequence). The CDR3 is 13 residues long. The CDR3 region has the DNA TGTGCCAGCAGCTCCGGGGTGCAAGAGACCCAGTACTTC. It specifies CASSSGVQETQYF.

The chain carries TRBV28 and TRBJ2-7, with D possibly TRBD2 on 6 matching bases. V lost 6 bases to trimming and J lost 2 bases, with 17 bases between them. Germline V gene lookup returns CDR1 MDHEN and CDR2 SYDVKM. There are 15 residues in the CDR3. In nucleotides, the CDR3 is TGTGCCAGCAGGGACCGGGAGCTGGGCCCCTACGAGCAGTACTTC. Translated: CASRDRELGPYEQYF.

The genes are TRBV18 and TRBJ2-2, with D possibly matching TRBD2 (5 bases). CDR1 is KGHSH, CDR2 LQKENI, per germline. Trimming left V 2 bases short and J 4 bases short, with 8 bases between. The CDR3 is made up of 14 amino acids. In nucleotides, the CDR3 is TGTGCCAGCTCACCAGCGGCGGGCACCGGGGAGCTGTTTTTT. As protein: CASSPAAGTGELFF.

The chain recombines TRBV30 with TRBJ2-1, with 8 bases matching TRBD2. The CDR3 length is 18 residues. Germline CDR1 GTSNPN, CDR2 SVGIG (reference sequence). Germline trimming cut 1 base from V and 1 base from J; bases unmatched to any gene: 12. The DNA of the CDR3 is TGTGCCTGGAGTGGGGAGCGGGAGTTCGAGTGGTCCTACAATGAGCAGTTCTTC. Translating gives CAWSGEREFEWSYNEQFF.

The chain is built from TRBV6-5 and TRBJ2-7; D call uncertain. The CDR3 covers 11 residues. The germline gives CDR1 MNHEY, CDR2 SVGAGI. V lost 5 bases and J 5 bases, leaving 7 bases between the germline ends. The CDR3 coding sequence is TGTGCCAGCAGTACAGAGGACGAGCAGTACTTC. This gives the protein CASSTEDEQYF.

Regarding this clone: The junction departs from the called germline gene at one end, perhaps through a read error. The CDR3 sequence: CASRPAGQRQETQYF. The CDR3, as DNA: TGTGCTAGCAGGCCGGCGGGACAACGGCAAGAGACCCAGTACTTC. The chain recombines TRBV7-7 with TRBJ2-5; D might be TRBD1 or TRBD2, each matching 6 bases. This CDR3 comprises 15 residues. CDR1 is SSHAT and CDR2 is FNYEAQ in the germline V gene (reference sequence).

This chain joins TRBV9 and TRBJ1-2; D uncertain. This CDR3 has 15 residues. Trimming removed 2 bases at V and 2 bases at J, with 13 bases between. The germline CDR1 and CDR2 sequences are SGDLS and YYNGEE. The chain's CDR3 is CASSVRNSFNYGYTF. The CDR3 DNA follows: TGTGCCAGCAGCGTCCGTAACAGCTTCAACTATGGCTACACCTTC.

This clone has just a few counts. The genes are TRBV19 and TRBJ2-1; D might be TRBD1 (6 bases). With 3 bases removed from V and 6 bases from J, the gap between germline ends came to 12 bases. The CDR3 is made up of 14 amino acids. In germline, CDR1 is LNHDA, CDR2 SQIVND (reference sequence). DNA for the CDR3: TGTGCCAGTAGTATGGGACATAAGGGCAATGAGCAGTTCTTC. It encodes CASSMGHKGNEQFF.

The genes are TRBV7-9 and TRBJ1-3, with a possible D match to TRBD1 (5 bases). CDR3 length: 15 amino acids. Trimming took 2 bases from V and 2 from J, leaving 10 bases between them. Per germline, CDR1 SEHNR and CDR2 FQNEAQ (reference sequence). CDR3 amino acids: CASSLRQSPGNTIYF. CDR3 bases: TGTGCCAGCAGCTTAAGACAGAGCCCTGGAAACACCATATATTTT.

With respect to this clone: Since a much larger clone is just one base distant, this may be a read error. V and J are TRBV7-9 and TRBJ1-1; no definite D call. Germline CDR1 and CDR2: SEHNR and FQNEAQ (reference sequence). The CDR3 sequence is 13 residues long. The V gene lost 4 bases and the J gene lost 1 base, with 7 bases spanning the gap. This CDR3 reads CASSWAQNTEAFF. The DNA of the CDR3 is TGTGCCAGCAGCTGGGCACAGAACACTGAAGCTTTCTTT.